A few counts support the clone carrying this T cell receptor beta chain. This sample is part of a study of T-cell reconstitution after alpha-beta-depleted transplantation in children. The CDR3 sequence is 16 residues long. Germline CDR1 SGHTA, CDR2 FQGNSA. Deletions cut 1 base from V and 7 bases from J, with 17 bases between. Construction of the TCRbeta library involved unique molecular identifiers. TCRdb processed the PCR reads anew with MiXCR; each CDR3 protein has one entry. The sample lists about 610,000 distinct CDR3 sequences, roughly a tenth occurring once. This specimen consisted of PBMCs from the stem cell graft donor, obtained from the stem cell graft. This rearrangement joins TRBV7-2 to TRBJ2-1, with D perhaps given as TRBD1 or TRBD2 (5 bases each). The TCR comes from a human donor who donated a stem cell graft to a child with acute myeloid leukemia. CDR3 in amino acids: CASSLEGPGWLNEQFF. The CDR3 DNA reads TGTGCCAGCAGCTTAGAGGGACCGGGTTGGTTGAATGAGCAGTTCTTC.